This TCR beta chain emerged from a study of blood T cell repertoires in COVID-19. A remark on this clone: The sample has other DNA sequences that encode this CDR3 too.

Sequencing used immunoSEQ multiplex PCR; TCRdb keeps in-frame clones, though not all of them. The data contain a few hundred thousand clones, over 80% of them seen just once; the ten biggest clones take up around 9.3%. Germline lookup yields CDR1 PRHDT and CDR2 FYEKMQ (reference sequence). Losses at the gene ends were 5 bases for V and 9 bases for J; bases not matched to a gene: 7. The CDR3 runs to 15 residues. Clinical history reported by participants formed the basis on which cohorts were assigned. The receptor was derived from a young woman who had recovered from COVID-19. This chain connects TRBV13 to TRBJ1-6, with TRBD1 matching 10 bases. Material: PBMCs or T cells enriched from blood (not recorded which). The CDR3 DNA follows: TGTGCCAGCAGCCTAAGAGACAGGGGGCTTTCACCCCTCCACTTT. Protein product: CASSLRDRGLSPLHF.